Listed below are T cell receptor beta chains from one sample, sequenced in a study of blood T cells in healthy people across ages. TCRdb reprocessed the 5' RACE reads with MiXCR, giving one entry per CDR3 protein. The sample holds about 1.5 million distinct CDR3 sequences, roughly two fifths seen once. The sample consisted of blood. These receptors originate from a woman between 18 and 30 years old in good health. CDR3s include the opening cysteine and the closing phenylalanine or tryptophan. Each record gives: V gene, J gene, clone size, D gene, CDR3 protein, CDR3 DNA. The D gene is left open where the match is weak. Size tells how often a clone was seen (once, few, many) or the class of an expanded clone, and some rows leave it out.

v_gene: TRBV29-1; j_gene: TRBJ1-5; abundance: .; d_gene: .; CDR3aa: CSVGEGYQPQHF; CDR3nt: TGCAGCGTGGGGGAAGGGTATCAGCCCCAGCATTTT
v_gene: TRBV20-1; j_gene: TRBJ2-1; abundance: .; d_gene: TRBD2; CDR3aa: CSADGAGVLHEQFF; CDR3nt: TGCAGTGCTGATGGAGCGGGAGTTCTCCATGAGCAGTTCTTC
v_gene: TRBV4-3; j_gene: TRBJ1-5; abundance: .; d_gene: .; CDR3aa: CASSSHPNQPQHF; CDR3nt: TGCGCCAGCAGCTCCCATCCCAATCAGCCCCAGCATTTT
v_gene: TRBV2; j_gene: TRBJ2-3; abundance: many; d_gene: TRBD2; CDR3aa: CASIALAGGGTDTQYF; CDR3nt: TGTGCCAGCATTGCTCTAGCGGGAGGAGGGACAGATACGCAGTATTTT
v_gene: TRBV15; j_gene: TRBJ1-6; abundance: many; d_gene: .; CDR3aa: CATSREAGNSPLHF; CDR3nt: TGTGCCACCAGCAGAGAAGCTGGGAATTCACCCCTCCACTTT
v_gene: TRBV12-3/TRBV12-4; j_gene: TRBJ2-7; abundance: few; d_gene: .; CDR3aa: CASSVENSYEQYF; CDR3nt: TGTGCCAGCAGTGTGGAGAACTCCTACGAGCAGTACTTC
v_gene: TRBV3-1; j_gene: TRBJ1-4; abundance: .; d_gene: .; CDR3aa: CASSQVGNEKLFF; CDR3nt: TGTGCCAGCAGCCAAGTAGGGAATGAAAAACTGTTTTTT
v_gene: TRBV29-1; j_gene: TRBJ1-2; abundance: few; d_gene: TRBD1; CDR3aa: CSVEGGRGLIGYTF; CDR3nt: TGCAGCGTTGAAGGAGGTAGGGGGCTCATTGGCTACACCTTC
v_gene: TRBV4-3; j_gene: TRBJ1-6; abundance: few; d_gene: .; CDR3aa: CASSQEKDSNSPLHF; CDR3nt: TGCGCCAGCAGCCAAGAAAAGGATTCGAATTCACCCCTCCACTTT
v_gene: TRBV4-3; j_gene: TRBJ2-7; abundance: .; d_gene: .; CDR3aa: CASSPRKGTYEQYF; CDR3nt: TGCGCCAGCAGCCCTCGAAAGGGTACCTACGAGCAGTACTTC
v_gene: TRBV2; j_gene: TRBJ2-5; abundance: few; d_gene: TRBD1; CDR3aa: CASAGTDQETQYF; CDR3nt: TGTGCCAGCGCTGGGACAGACCAAGAGACCCAGTACTTC
v_gene: TRBV20-1; j_gene: TRBJ2-7; abundance: few; d_gene: .; CDR3aa: CSARGPGVRLYEQYF; CDR3nt: TGCAGTGCTAGGGGTCCAGGGGTAAGATTATACGAGCAGTACTTC
v_gene: TRBV28; j_gene: TRBJ2-7; abundance: .; d_gene: .; CDR3aa: CASSLGGRGGGHEQYF; CDR3nt: TGTGCCAGCAGTTTAGGTGGCAGGGGGGGAGGTCATGAGCAGTACTTC
v_gene: TRBV11-2; j_gene: TRBJ2-3; abundance: few; d_gene: .; CDR3aa: CASSSFYRVVTDTQYF; CDR3nt: TGTGCCAGCAGCAGCTTCTACAGGGTAGTGACAGATACGCAGTATTTT
v_gene: TRBV5-1; j_gene: TRBJ1-4; abundance: .; d_gene: .; CDR3aa: CASSRRPRGNEKLFF; CDR3nt: TGCGCCAGCAGCCGACGCCCCCGTGGTAATGAAAAACTGTTTTTT
v_gene: TRBV7-9; j_gene: TRBJ1-2; abundance: .; d_gene: .; CDR3aa: CASTYREANYGYTF; CDR3nt: TGTGCCAGCACCTACAGGGAAGCAAACTATGGCTACACCTTC
v_gene: TRBV30; j_gene: TRBJ2-7; abundance: .; d_gene: TRBD1; CDR3aa: CAWSGDSYSYEQYF; CDR3nt: TGTGCCTGGAGTGGGGACAGTTACTCCTACGAGCAGTACTTC
v_gene: TRBV28; j_gene: TRBJ1-5; abundance: .; d_gene: .; CDR3aa: CAGSLSRLGLPDNQPQHF; CDR3nt: TGTGCCGGCAGTTTATCTCGCCTGGGACTTCCTGACAATCAGCCCCAGCATTTT
v_gene: TRBV9; j_gene: TRBJ2-2; abundance: few; d_gene: TRBD1; CDR3aa: CASDRGNTGELFF; CDR3nt: TGTGCCAGCGACAGGGGGAATACCGGGGAGCTGTTTTTT
v_gene: TRBV7-9; j_gene: TRBJ2-1; abundance: .; d_gene: .; CDR3aa: CASSETFGTSYNEQFF; CDR3nt: TGTGCCAGCAGCGAGACCTTTGGTACCTCCTACAATGAGCAGTTCTTC
v_gene: TRBV3-1; j_gene: TRBJ1-1; abundance: .; d_gene: TRBD1; CDR3aa: CASSHPRTGWTEAFF; CDR3nt: TGTGCCAGCAGCCACCCACGGACAGGGTGGACTGAAGCTTTCTTT
v_gene: TRBV5-1; j_gene: TRBJ2-3; abundance: .; d_gene: TRBD1; CDR3aa: CASSGGTGADTQYF; CDR3nt: TGCGCCAGCAGCGGGGGGACAGGGGCAGATACGCAGTATTTT
v_gene: TRBV6-2/TRBV6-3; j_gene: TRBJ2-1; abundance: few; d_gene: TRBD2; CDR3aa: CASSYSIDGRGRGSYNEQFF; CDR3nt: TGTGCCAGCAGTTACTCAATCGACGGTCGAGGGAGGGGCTCCTACAATGAGCAGTTCTTC
v_gene: TRBV6-2/TRBV6-3; j_gene: TRBJ2-4; abundance: .; d_gene: .; CDR3aa: CASGPKNIQYF; CDR3nt: TGTGCCAGCGGACCCAAAAACATTCAGTACTTC
v_gene: TRBV6-5; j_gene: TRBJ2-7; abundance: .; d_gene: .; CDR3aa: CASSYGRATYEQYF; CDR3nt: TGTGCCAGCAGTTACGGGCGAGCGACCTACGAGCAGTACTTC
v_gene: TRBV4-3; j_gene: TRBJ1-2; abundance: .; d_gene: .; CDR3aa: CASSLGGGPNYGYTF; CDR3nt: TGCGCCAGCAGCCTCGGGGGAGGGCCAAACTATGGCTACACCTTC
v_gene: TRBV6-5; j_gene: TRBJ2-5; abundance: .; d_gene: .; CDR3aa: CASVRSGGNEQYF; CDR3nt: TGTGCCAGCGTCAGAAGCGGAGGGAATGAGCAGTACTTC
v_gene: TRBV18; j_gene: TRBJ2-7; abundance: .; d_gene: .; CDR3aa: CASSLIFATYEQYF; CDR3nt: TGTGCCAGCTCACTAATTTTCGCTACCTACGAGCAGTACTTC
v_gene: TRBV6-1; j_gene: TRBJ2-7; abundance: .; d_gene: TRBD1; CDR3aa: CASSRGSPGQGYNEQYF; CDR3nt: TGTGCCAGCAGCCGAGGCTCACCGGGACAGGGATACAATGAGCAGTACTTC
v_gene: TRBV6-1; j_gene: TRBJ1-2; abundance: once; d_gene: .; CDR3aa: CASITWGMTYGYTF; CDR3nt: TGTGCCAGCATAACTTGGGGCATGACCTATGGCTACACCTTC
v_gene: TRBV7-2; j_gene: TRBJ2-7; abundance: .; d_gene: .; CDR3aa: CASSSTAGLFHEQYF; CDR3nt: TGTGCCAGCAGCTCCACCGCGGGACTGTTCCACGAGCAGTACTTC
v_gene: TRBV27; j_gene: TRBJ1-2; abundance: .; d_gene: .; CDR3aa: CASSFAGEDYGYTF; CDR3nt: TGTGCCAGCAGTTTTGCAGGGGAGGACTATGGCTACACCTTC
v_gene: TRBV6-5; j_gene: TRBJ2-3; abundance: .; d_gene: TRBD1; CDR3aa: CASSTHRDRSTDTQYF; CDR3nt: TGTGCCAGCAGTACCCACCGGGACAGGTCCACAGATACGCAGTATTTT
v_gene: TRBV6-6; j_gene: TRBJ1-5; abundance: .; d_gene: .; CDR3aa: CASSDNGDQPQHF; CDR3nt: TGTGCCAGCAGTGACAATGGGGATCAGCCCCAGCATTTT
v_gene: TRBV7-7; j_gene: TRBJ2-5; abundance: .; d_gene: TRBD2; CDR3aa: CASSSTSGRTETQYF; CDR3nt: TGTGCTAGCAGTTCGACTAGCGGGAGAACAGAGACCCAGTACTTC
v_gene: TRBV7-6; j_gene: TRBJ2-1; abundance: .; d_gene: .; CDR3aa: CASSTDGGVRNEQFF; CDR3nt: TGTGCCAGCAGCACGGACGGAGGGGTGCGGAATGAGCAGTTCTTC
v_gene: TRBV7-2; j_gene: TRBJ2-1; abundance: .; d_gene: TRBD1; CDR3aa: CASSPGTANQETQFF; CDR3nt: TGTGCCAGCAGCCCTGGGACAGCTAACCAAGAGACCCAGTTCTTC
v_gene: TRBV12-3/TRBV12-4; j_gene: TRBJ1-3; abundance: .; d_gene: .; CDR3aa: CASTEISGNTIYF; CDR3nt: TGTGCCAGCACCGAGATCTCTGGAAACACCATATATTTT
v_gene: TRBV5-1; j_gene: TRBJ2-7; abundance: .; d_gene: .; CDR3aa: CASSSQGDSSYNEQYF; CDR3nt: TGCGCCAGCAGCTCACAGGGCGATAGCTCCTACAATGAGCAGTACTTC
v_gene: TRBV24-1; j_gene: TRBJ2-7; abundance: .; d_gene: .; CDR3aa: CATGRISYEQYF; CDR3nt: TGTGCCACGGGACGGATTTCCTACGAGCAGTACTTC
v_gene: TRBV7-9; j_gene: TRBJ2-3; abundance: .; d_gene: .; CDR3aa: CASSPDEITSTDTQYF; CDR3nt: TGTGCCAGCAGCCCCGACGAAATTACTAGCACAGATACGCAGTATTTT
v_gene: TRBV29-1; j_gene: TRBJ2-3; abundance: .; d_gene: .; CDR3aa: CSVGTPTDTQYF; CDR3nt: TGCAGCGTGGGGACACCCACAGATACGCAGTATTTT
v_gene: TRBV20-1; j_gene: TRBJ2-4; abundance: .; d_gene: TRBD2; CDR3aa: CSARGLAGVWGKNIQYF; CDR3nt: TGCAGTGCTAGAGGACTAGCGGGAGTCTGGGGCAAAAACATTCAGTACTTC
v_gene: TRBV9; j_gene: TRBJ1-2; abundance: .; d_gene: .; CDR3aa: CASSVARDNTDYGYTF; CDR3nt: TGTGCCAGCAGCGTAGCTCGGGACAATACAGACTATGGCTACACCTTC
v_gene: TRBV20-1; j_gene: TRBJ1-4; abundance: .; d_gene: .; CDR3aa: CSARDPRETEKLFF; CDR3nt: TGCAGTGCTAGAGATCCCAGGGAGACGGAAAAACTGTTTTTT
v_gene: TRBV6-5; j_gene: TRBJ2-1; abundance: .; d_gene: TRBD2; CDR3aa: CASSISGTSGLDEQFF; CDR3nt: TGTGCCAGCAGTATCTCCGGGACTAGCGGGCTTGATGAGCAGTTCTTC
v_gene: TRBV7-2; j_gene: TRBJ2-3; abundance: few; d_gene: .; CDR3aa: CASSFWGGSTDTQYF; CDR3nt: TGTGCCAGCAGCTTTTGGGGAGGTAGCACAGATACGCAGTATTTT
v_gene: TRBV2; j_gene: TRBJ2-7; abundance: .; d_gene: TRBD1; CDR3aa: CASNRGIYYNEQYF; CDR3nt: TGTGCCAGCAACAGGGGGATATACTACAATGAGCAGTACTTC
v_gene: TRBV9; j_gene: TRBJ1-2; abundance: .; d_gene: .; CDR3aa: CASSTPMGTRDYGYTF; CDR3nt: TGTGCCAGCAGCACACCTATGGGGACCCGGGACTATGGCTACACCTTC
v_gene: TRBV7-8; j_gene: TRBJ2-1; abundance: .; d_gene: TRBD2; CDR3aa: CASSLLDWGLAGGSSYNEQFF; CDR3nt: TGTGCCAGCAGCTTGCTCGACTGGGGACTAGCGGGGGGGAGCTCCTACAATGAGCAGTTCTTC
v_gene: TRBV5-1; j_gene: TRBJ1-1; abundance: .; d_gene: TRBD1; CDR3aa: CASSLWTGTVEAFF; CDR3nt: TGCGCCAGCAGCCTCTGGACAGGGACTGTTGAAGCTTTCTTT
v_gene: TRBV27; j_gene: TRBJ2-7; abundance: many; d_gene: TRBD2; CDR3aa: CASSLSGSSYNEQYF; CDR3nt: TGTGCCAGCAGTTTAAGCGGGAGCTCCTACAATGAGCAGTACTTC
v_gene: TRBV5-1; j_gene: TRBJ2-3; abundance: few; d_gene: .; CDR3aa: CASSFERGSTDTQYF; CDR3nt: TGCGCCAGCAGCTTCGAGAGGGGATCCACAGATACGCAGTATTTT
v_gene: TRBV27; j_gene: TRBJ2-1; abundance: few; d_gene: .; CDR3aa: CASSKILQRQNNEQFF; CDR3nt: TGTGCCAGCAGTAAAATACTTCAGCGGCAAAACAATGAGCAGTTCTTC
v_gene: TRBV20-1; j_gene: TRBJ2-1; abundance: many; d_gene: .; CDR3aa: CSAILLGSHEQFF; CDR3nt: TGCAGTGCTATCCTACTAGGTAGTCATGAGCAGTTCTTC
v_gene: TRBV11-2; j_gene: TRBJ2-7; abundance: .; d_gene: .; CDR3aa: CAGGEAYEQYF; CDR3nt: TGTGCCGGCGGGGAAGCCTACGAGCAGTACTTC